This passage covers 14 T cell receptor beta chains from one sample sequenced in a study of CD8+CD57+ T cells in acquired aplastic anemia. Using genomic DNA as the template, TCR beta VDJ and CDR3 profiling was carried out. Via MiXCR, TCRdb re-called the reads, giving one row per CDR3 protein. The sample consists of roughly 100,000 distinct CDR3 sequences, 55% to 70% of them appearing once. In patients chosen for sequencing, flow cytometry had shown CD8+CD57+ cell expansion. The sample taken for sequencing was sorted CD4+, CD8+, or CD8+CD57+ T cells (not recorded which) from PBMCs. These receptors all come from a human donor with aplastic anemia.

The V gene is TRBV20-1, the J gene TRBJ2-7, with D possibly matching TRBD1 (6 bases). CDR3 length equals 14 residues. Germline lookup yields CDR1 DFQATT and CDR2 SNEGSKA (reference sequence). Trimming took off 0 bases at V and 2 bases at J, with 11 bases between the two ends. The CDR3 DNA reads TGCAGTGCTAGAGATGTAGGACAGCCCTACGAGCAGTACTTC. Translating gives CSARDVGQPYEQYF.

V gene TRBV15 combines with J gene TRBJ1-2; a possible D gene is TRBD1 (6 bases). This CDR3 comprises 16 residues. Germline V lookup: CDR1 LNHNV, CDR2 YYDKDF (reference sequence). The V gene lost 0 bases and the J gene lost 5 bases, with 16 bases spanning the gap. The CDR3 DNA sequence: TGTGCCACCAGCAGAGATCGGCCGGGAAGGGGGTATGGCTACACCTTC. It translates to CATSRDRPGRGYGYTF.

A few counts support this clonotype. V and J are TRBV24-1 and TRBJ2-3; D might be TRBD2 (6 bases). V lost 3 bases to trimming and J lost 4 bases, with 7 bases between them. This CDR3 contains 13 residues. Germline assignment: CDR1 KGHDR and CDR2 SFDVKD. The CDR3 sequence: CATSDGGPDTQYF. The CDR3 nucleotides are TGTGCCACCAGTGATGGAGGGCCAGATACGCAGTATTTT.

The chain recombines TRBV19 with TRBJ2-7; either TRBD1 or TRBD2 may fit D (7 bases each). The CDR3 spans 12 residues. With 9 bases removed from V and 5 bases from J, the gap between germline ends came to 14 bases. Germline CDR1 and CDR2: LNHDA and SQIVND (reference sequence). For the CDR3, the DNA is TGTGCCAGCCAGGGGGGGGGTCACGAGCAGTACTTC. It translates to CASQGGGHEQYF.

This rearrangement joins TRBV7-8 to TRBJ2-2, with D perhaps matching TRBD1 (5 bases). This CDR3 is 13 amino acids long. Looked up from germline, CDR1 is SGHVS and CDR2 is FQNEAQ. V was shortened by 5 bases and J by 4 bases, with 8 bases between the two germline ends. The CDR3 here is CASSATGTGELFF. CDR3 coding DNA: TGTGCCAGCAGCGCCACAGGCACCGGGGAGCTGTTTTTT.

This chain uses TRBV29-1 with TRBJ2-7, with 10 bases lining up with TRBD2. The CDR3 contains 13 residues. CDR1 and CDR2 from the germline V gene are SQVTM and ANQGSEA. Trimming at V came to 4 bases and at J to 4 bases, leaving 4 bases not matched to a gene. In DNA form, the CDR3 reads TGCAGCGTTGGAGGTAGCGGGAGGTACGAGCAGTACTTC. It translates to CSVGGSGRYEQYF.

In this sample, this clonotype turned up many times. The rearrangement uses TRBV20-1 and TRBJ2-1; either TRBD1 or TRBD2 may fit D (5 bases each). Germline CDR1 reads DFQATT; CDR2 reads SNEGSKA (reference sequence). The CDR3 totals 15 residues. V was trimmed by 1 base and J by 3 bases, leaving 13 bases between them. The DNA of the CDR3 is TGCAGTGCTAGAGCCTCGGCTGGGGGCTACAATGAGCAGTTCTTC. Encoded protein: CSARASAGGYNEQFF.

This clonotype has just one count. The chain uses TRBV10-3 and TRBJ2-7; D call uncertain. Germline CDR1 ENHRY, CDR2 SYGVKD. The CDR3 is 14 amino acids. V was shortened by 0 bases and J by 5 bases, with 11 bases between the two germline ends. In DNA, the CDR3 is TGTGCCATCAGTGAGTCTCTAGAAGTGGACGAGCAGTACTTC. Translation: CAISESLEVDEQYF.

The V and J genes are TRBV6-1 and TRBJ1-6; TRBD1 agrees at 9 bases. The CDR3 spans 15 residues. Germline values: CDR1 MNHNS, CDR2 SASEGT. The J segment lost 5 bases and the V segment lost 6 bases, leaving 5 bases of the junction unmatched. CDR3 region: CASSGTGGDNSPLHF. The CDR3 nucleotides read TGTGCCAGCAGCGGAACAGGGGGCGATAATTCACCCCTCCACTTT.

This chain uses TRBV2 with TRBJ1-1, with 7 bases aligning to TRBD1. CDR1 and CDR2 from the germline V gene are SNHLY and FYNNEI. Trimming took 7 bases from V and 5 from J; bases not matched to a gene: 10. There are 14 residues in the CDR3. The CDR3 nucleotides are TGTGCCAGCACAAGGGAGGGGGCAGGGACTGAAGCTTTCTTT. Encoded protein: CASTREGAGTEAFF.

In this sample, this clonotype turned up a few times. This rearrangement joins TRBV20-1 to TRBJ2-3; TRBD1 matches 9 bases. The ends lost 3 bases at V and 5 bases at J; junction bases unmatched: 6. This CDR3 comprises 14 residues. Per the germline V gene, CDR1 is DFQATT and CDR2 is SNEGSKA (reference sequence). The CDR3: CSARGTGGGDTQYF. The CDR3 nucleotides read TGCAGTGCTAGGGGCACAGGGGGCGGAGATACGCAGTATTTT.

A note on this clonotype: An end of the junction differs from the germline gene, which may be a read error. The genes are TRBV9 and TRBJ1-2; 9 nucleotides line up with TRBD1. Per germline, CDR1 SGDLS and CDR2 YYNGEE. The CDR3 runs 15 residues. The CDR3 DNA follows: TGTGCCAGCAGCGCCATTCCGGGACAGGGCCATGGCTACACCTTT. Its translation: CASSAIPGQGHGYTF.

The rearrangement joins TRBV15 to TRBJ2-1; D is perhaps TRBD1 or TRBD2 (5 bases each). The germline V gene encodes CDR1 LNHNV and CDR2 YYDKDF (reference sequence). This CDR3 contains 15 residues. Trimming took off 8 bases at V and 4 bases at J, with 18 bases between the two ends. DNA for the CDR3: TGTGCCACCGTTTTATGGGACGGAACTTACAATGAGCAGTTCTTC. This gives the protein CATVLWDGTYNEQFF.

CDR3 loop: CASSFSGTVNSPLHF. In DNA form, the CDR3 reads TGTGCCAGCAGCTTCTCCGGGACGGTTAATTCACCCCTCCACTTT. This chain connects TRBV5-6 to TRBJ1-6, with D maybe TRBD1 (5 bases). Germline V gene sequence: CDR1 SGHDT, CDR2 YYEEEE. Trimming removed 2 bases at V and 6 bases at J, with 12 bases between. This CDR3 comprises 15 residues.